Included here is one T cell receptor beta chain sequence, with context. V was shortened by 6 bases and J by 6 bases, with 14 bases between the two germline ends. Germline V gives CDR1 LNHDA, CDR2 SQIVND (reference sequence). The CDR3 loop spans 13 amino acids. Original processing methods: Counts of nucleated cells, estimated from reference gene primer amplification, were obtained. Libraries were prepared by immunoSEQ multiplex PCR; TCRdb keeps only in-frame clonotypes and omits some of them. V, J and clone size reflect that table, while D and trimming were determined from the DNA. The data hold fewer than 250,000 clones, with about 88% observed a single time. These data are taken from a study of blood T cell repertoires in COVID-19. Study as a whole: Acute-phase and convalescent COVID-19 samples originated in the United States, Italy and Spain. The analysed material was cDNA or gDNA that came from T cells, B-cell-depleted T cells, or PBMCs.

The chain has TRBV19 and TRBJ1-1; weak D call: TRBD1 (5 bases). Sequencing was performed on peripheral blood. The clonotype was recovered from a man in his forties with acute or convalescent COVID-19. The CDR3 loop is CASSPRGTAEAFF. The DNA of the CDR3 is TGTGCCAGTAGCCCGCGGGGGACGGCTGAAGCTTTCTTT. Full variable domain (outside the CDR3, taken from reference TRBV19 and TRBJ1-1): DGGITQSPKYLFRKEGQNVTLSCEQNLNHDAMYWYRQDPGQGLRLIYYSQIVNDFQKGDIAEGYSVSREKKESFPLTVTSAQKNPTAFYLCASSPRGTAEAFFGQGTRLTVV.